The clone carrying this T cell receptor (beta chain) was counted ten times or more. Its antigen remains unknown. Germline CDR1 is MDHEN and CDR2 is SYDVKM. The CDR3 sequence is 14 residues long. The germline V and J ends were trimmed by 6 bases and 2 bases, with 13 bases remaining between them. Synthesis of cDNA was accomplished via 5'RACE employing 10-nucleotide random UMIs. TCRdb re-called the 5' RACE reads through MiXCR, storing one row per CDR3 protein. This sample has approximately 45,000 distinct CDR3 sequences, with 13% found just once. Time point given: longitudinal time-point 3. The sample comes from a study of neurological immune-mediated disorders. Findings and limits, study-wide: Levels of TCR clonal expansion peaked in HTLV-1-associated myelopathy and reached their lowest in multiple sclerosis, under those of healthy controls.

The chain carries TRBV28 and TRBJ1-2, with D unresolved. This receptor was obtained from a man between 25 and 39 years old in good health. The sequenced sample consisted of PBMCs. CDR3 amino acids: CASRPTVPNYGYTF. The CDR3 DNA sequence: TGTGCCAGCAGACCTACCGTACCGAACTATGGCTACACCTTC.